Described below is a single T cell receptor (beta chain) sequence and its context. The target antigen is unknown. Profiled with immunoSEQ multiplex PCR; TCRdb holds only in-frame clones, not every one. The sample carries roughly 25,000 clones, 96% recorded once. The data stem from a study of monozygotic twins with cystic fibrosis. Overall study findings and caveats: Age, concordance and disease severity did not associate with shared CDR3 numbers. J usage was most co-twin-similar in 8 of 16 pairs, V in 13. Median Simpson clonality of approximately 0.0091 suggested naive T cells predominated.

V was trimmed by 2 bases and J by 7 bases, leaving 10 bases between them. Germline values: CDR1 MNHNS, CDR2 SASEGT. The CDR3 spans 13 residues. Sequencing used blood. The chain links TRBV6-1 to TRBJ2-3; tentatively, D is TRBD2 (6 bases). This TCR was sampled from a girl under 10 years old with cystic fibrosis. The CDR3 DNA sequence: TGTGCCAGCAGTGAAACTAGCAGCTATACGCAGTATTTT. Its translation is CASSETSSYTQYF.